This TCR beta chain was recorded in a study of metastatic and nonmetastatic thyroid tumors. For the study at large: Samples came from malignant and benign thyroid patients, and repertoires were compared across blood and tumor or nodule tissue.

Using MiXCR, TCRdb re-called clones from the PCR reads. The table includes about 18,000 clones, 20% to 25% detected once. This clone came up many times. The same CDR3 arises from other DNA sequences in this sample as well. No patient received treatment before thyroid surgery. The sequencing input was tumor tissue. This receptor was taken from a female donor with papillary thyroid cancer or a benign thyroid nodule (not recorded which). Some clones in this sample may be carry-over from other donors' samples.

In DNA, the CDR3 is TGCAGTGCTAGAGATGGGGTAGCGTACGAATACGAGCAGTACTTC. This encodes CSARDGVAYEYEQYF. The chain uses TRBV20-1 and TRBJ2-7; D is possibly TRBD2 (5 bases). Trimming removed 0 bases from V and 4 bases from J, with 16 bases in between. The CDR3 totals 15 residues. Germline assignment: CDR1 DFQATT and CDR2 SNEGSKA (reference sequence).